The T cell receptor (beta chain) under discussion was sequenced for a study of T cells in Graves' hyperthyroidism and ophthalmopathy. Whole-study findings and limits: Ophthalmopathy was model-predicted a median roughly six months pre-onset.

For this clonotype: The target antigen is unknown. One end of the junction is discordant with germline, which a read error may explain.

The CDR3 loop spans 17 amino acids. Germline lookup yields CDR1 SNHLY and CDR2 FYNNEI. Amplification yielded TCR beta CDR3 regions, with RNA transcripts as the source. When the TCR CDR3 underwent first-round RT-PCR, the HTBI primer set was used. TCRdb re-analysed the multiplex PCR reads in MiXCR, keeping a single row per CDR3 protein. The data contain hundreds of thousands of distinct CDR3 sequences, 45% of them seen just once; the ten biggest clones take up 7% to 7.5%. The sequence was collected from an adult man with Graves' disease, either hyperthyroidism or ophthalmopathy (not recorded which). Sequenced: peripheral blood or thyroid tissue (not recorded which). The chain links TRBV2 to TRBJ2-7, with TRBD1 matching 9 bases. CDR3 region: CASSEEAPGTGSDEQCF. Here the CDR3 DNA reads TGTGCCAGCAGTGAAGAAGCACCCGGGACAGGGTCCGACGAGCAGTGCTTC. The whole variable domain, remainder taken from reference TRBV2 and TRBJ2-7, is EPEVTQTPSHQVTQMGQEVILRCVPISNHLYFYWYRQILGQKVEFLVSFYNNEISEKSEIFDDQFSVERPDGSNFTLKIRSTKLEDSAMYFCASSEEAPGTGSDEQCFGPGTRLTVT.